The 6 T cell receptor beta chains below all came from one sample that was sequenced in a study of CD8+ T cells in alopecia areata. This sample's treatment: oral pan-JAK inhibitor, 5-10 mg twice daily. cDNA prepared by RNA extraction and subsequent reverse transcription served as the template for sequencing. The table came from immunoSEQ multiplex PCR; TCRdb's copy has only in-frame clones and leaves some out. The table lists more than 95,000 clones, approximately 59% of them singletons. Specimen: CD8+ T cells sorted from blood, collected at week 4, from a patient treated with tofacitinib. Receptors were obtained from a human donor with alopecia areata.

This clone came up a few times. The gene calls are TRBV10-3 and TRBJ2-4, with 7 bases matching TRBD1. This CDR3 comprises 14 residues. V dropped 1 base and J dropped 9; count of bases not matched to a gene: 6. Germline assignment: CDR1 ENHRY and CDR2 SYGVKD. CDR3 nucleotide sequence: TGTGCCATCAGTGAGTTAGGGGGCTACGGCATTCAGTACTTC. It codes for CAISELGGYGIQYF.

There are a few counts of this clone. The chain has TRBV7-9 and TRBJ1-1, with D uncertain. CDR1 and CDR2 (germline): SEHNR, FQNEAQ (reference sequence). The CDR3 is 14 amino acids. The germline V and J ends were trimmed by 4 bases and 3 bases, with 12 bases remaining between them. CDR3 residues: CASSSWRGDTEAFF. In DNA form, the CDR3 reads TGTGCCAGCAGCTCTTGGCGCGGTGACACTGAAGCTTTCTTT.

This chain uses TRBV29-1 with TRBJ2-5; perhaps TRBD1 as D (6 bases). V was clipped by 1 base and J by 5 bases, with 17 bases between them. The CDR3 has 15 residues. Germline loops: CDR1 SQVTM, CDR2 ANQGSEA. CDR3 sequence: CSVEGDTVIWETQYF. CDR3 nucleotides: TGCAGCGTTGAAGGGGACACAGTGATATGGGAGACCCAGTACTTC.

The CDR3 sequence is CSVDSGVSTDTQYF. Written as DNA, the CDR3 is TGCAGCGTTGATAGCGGGGTGAGCACAGATACGCAGTATTTT. The rearrangement joins TRBV29-1 to TRBJ2-3; TRBD2 matches 8 bases. Germline CDR1 and CDR2: SQVTM and ANQGSEA. This CDR3 has 14 amino acids. J lost 0 bases, V lost 3 bases, and 2 bases had no gene match.

This sequence joins TRBV28 and TRBJ2-5, with 8 bases matching TRBD2. The CDR3 consists of 12 residues. Germline CDR1 reads MDHEN; CDR2 reads SYDVKM. The V gene end was trimmed by 10 bases and the J gene end by 4 bases; junction bases not matched to a gene: 5. CDR3 bases: TGTGCCACCCGGGGGGGCGTAGAGACCCAGTACTTC. Amino acid sequence: CATRGGVETQYF.

V and J are TRBV29-1 and TRBJ1-2, with D hard to call. The CDR3 runs 13 residues. V lost 1 base, J lost 2 bases, and 8 bases lay in between. Per the germline V gene, CDR1 is SQVTM and CDR2 is ANQGSEA. CDR3 DNA sequence: TGCAGCGTTGAAGGCAGGCTAAACTATGGCTACACCTTC. Its protein is CSVEGRLNYGYTF. The full variable domain, rest sourced from reference TRBV29-1 and TRBJ1-2, is SAVISQKPSRDICQRGTSLTIQCQVDSQVTMMFWYRQQPGQSLTLIATANQGSEATYESGFVIDKFPISRPNLTFSTLTVSNMSPEDSSIYLCSVEGRLNYGYTFGSGTRLTVV.